This TCR beta chain was recorded in a study of shared clonotypes between healthy human individuals. Study-wide context: The donor pool was made up of a couple of women and a few men aged 18 to 49. Three CD4 naive, three CD4 memory, two CD8 naive and one CD8 memory plate were used per donor.

Study results and limitations: Across subsets, estimated richness was generally greater for naive than for memory populations.

Data came from immunoSEQ multiplex PCR; TCRdb stores just in-frame clones and leaves some out. The sample has about 600,000 clones, around 95% seen once. The naive CD8 fraction comprised CD45RO-negative cells positively selected for CCR7 and excluded terminally differentiated effector memory CD45RA+ cells. Every donor, a Caucasian adult, lived in Nashville, Tennessee. This CDR3 spans 13 amino acids. Trimming pared 5 bases from V and 1 base from J, leaving 10 bases between. Germline V gives CDR1 SGHDT, CDR2 YYEEEE. Remarks on this clone: Antigen unknown. Other DNA sequences in the sample encode the same CDR3.

The sequenced sample was naive CD8+ T cells sorted from blood. This sequence originates from a woman in her twenties or thirties in good health. The genes are TRBV5-6 and TRBJ2-7; D is perhaps TRBD2 (5 bases). CDR3 protein: CASSPTGSYEQYF. In nucleotides, the CDR3 is TGTGCCAGCAGTCCTACGGGGTCCTACGAGCAGTACTTC.